This TCR beta chain was recovered during a study of STAT3 mutations in large granular lymphocyte leukemia. Clones were sequenced by immunoSEQ multiplex PCR, and TCRdb holds only the in-frame ones, with some missing. The sample contains over 3,500 clones, 82% of which appear only once. Turning to this clone: The antigen is undetermined.

Whole-study results and caveats: Every T-LGLL patient had at least one immunodominant TCRbeta clonotype.

Germline-derived CDR1 and CDR2 are SGHNT and YYREEE (reference sequence). This CDR3 is 13 amino acids long. V was pared by 5 bases and J by 4 bases, with 12 bases between. The V call is TRBV5-4, the J call TRBJ1-1; D may be TRBD1 (5 bases). The source is a boy younger than 18 with T-cell large granular lymphocyte leukemia. Some clones in this sample may be carry-over from other donors' samples. Sequences were obtained from peripheral blood mononuclear cells. CDR3 sequence: CASRLGGTTEAFF. CDR3 in DNA: TGTGCCAGCAGACTGGGGGGGACCACTGAAGCTTTCTTT.